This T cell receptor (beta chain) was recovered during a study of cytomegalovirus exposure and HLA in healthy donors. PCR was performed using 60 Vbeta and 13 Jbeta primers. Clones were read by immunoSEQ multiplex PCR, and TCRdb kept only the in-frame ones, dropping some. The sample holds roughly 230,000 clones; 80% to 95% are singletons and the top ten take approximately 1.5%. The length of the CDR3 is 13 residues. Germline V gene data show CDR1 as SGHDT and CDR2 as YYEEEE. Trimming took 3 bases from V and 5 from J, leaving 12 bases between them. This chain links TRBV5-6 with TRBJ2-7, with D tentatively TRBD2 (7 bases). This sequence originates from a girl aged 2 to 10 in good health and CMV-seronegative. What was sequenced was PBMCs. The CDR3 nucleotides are TGTGCCAGCAGCTGGGGGGGCGACGACGAGCAGTACTTC. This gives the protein CASSWGGDDEQYF.